What follows are 2 T cell receptor beta chains derived from one specimen sequenced in a study of Ad26.COV2.S vaccination and SARS-CoV-2 variants. Treatment described: roughly 20 received Ad26.COV2.S at low or high dose, single or two shots; about 5 received placebo; per-sample allocation not given. Material that was analyzed had been drawn on day 63 after the first vaccine or placebo injection. This table comes from immunoSEQ multiplex PCR, and its TCRdb copy is limited to in-frame clones, with some not included. This table has 250,000 or so clones, 87% appearing once. The specimen was peripheral blood, collected in a trial of Ad26.COV2.S vaccine versus placebo. The receptors come from a person between 18 and 65 years old who received the Ad26.COV2.S COVID-19 vaccine or a placebo.

The J gene is TRBJ2-1, the V gene TRBV27; 14 bases are a match to TRBD2. V lost 5 bases and J lost 7; bases outside the gene matches: 7. CDR3 size: 16 residues. CDR1 is MNHEY and CDR2 is SMNVEV in the germline V gene (reference sequence). In DNA, the CDR3 is TGTGCCAGCAGTCTCACGACTAGCGGGGGGGCAAATGAGCAGTTCTTC. Its protein product is CASSLTTSGGANEQFF.

The V call is TRBV21-1, the J call TRBJ2-5; the table gives TRBD2 as D, unverified against the DNA. TRBV21-1 is listed as a pseudogene. The CDR3 contains 15 residues. The CDR3 protein is CASSKRLAGQETQYF. CDR3 nucleotide sequence: TGTGCCAGCAGCAAGCGACTAGCGGGGCAAGAGACCCAGTACTTC.